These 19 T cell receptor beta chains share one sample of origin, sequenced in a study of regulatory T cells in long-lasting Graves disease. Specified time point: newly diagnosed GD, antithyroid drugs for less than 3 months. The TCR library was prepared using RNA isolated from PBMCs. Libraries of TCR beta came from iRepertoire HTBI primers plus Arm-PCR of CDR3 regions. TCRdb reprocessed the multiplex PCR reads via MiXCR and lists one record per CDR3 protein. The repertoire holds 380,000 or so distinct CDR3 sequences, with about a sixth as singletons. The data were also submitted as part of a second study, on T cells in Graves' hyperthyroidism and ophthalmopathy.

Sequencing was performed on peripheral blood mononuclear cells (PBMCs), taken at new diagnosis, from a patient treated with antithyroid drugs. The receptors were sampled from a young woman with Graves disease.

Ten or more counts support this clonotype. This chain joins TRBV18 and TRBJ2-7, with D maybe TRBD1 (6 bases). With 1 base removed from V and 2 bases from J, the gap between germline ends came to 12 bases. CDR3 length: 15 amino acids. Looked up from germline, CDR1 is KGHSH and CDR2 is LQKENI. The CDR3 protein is CASSPLDSVAYEQYF. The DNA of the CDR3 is TGTGCCAGCTCACCACTGGACAGCGTCGCCTACGAGCAGTACTTC.

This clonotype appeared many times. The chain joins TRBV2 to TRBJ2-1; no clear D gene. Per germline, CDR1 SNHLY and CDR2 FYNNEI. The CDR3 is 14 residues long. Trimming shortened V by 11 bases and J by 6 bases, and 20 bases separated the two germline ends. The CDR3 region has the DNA TGTGCCGCCCCCCGGACCGGGTTGAGCAATGAGCAGTTCTTC. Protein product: CAAPRTGLSNEQFF.

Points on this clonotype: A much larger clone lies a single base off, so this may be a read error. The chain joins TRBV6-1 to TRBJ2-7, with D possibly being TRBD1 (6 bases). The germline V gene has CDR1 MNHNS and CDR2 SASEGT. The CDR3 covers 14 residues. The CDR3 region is CGSSYNRESYEQYF. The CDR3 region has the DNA TGTGGCAGCAGCTACAACAGGGAGTCCTACGAGCAGTACTTC.

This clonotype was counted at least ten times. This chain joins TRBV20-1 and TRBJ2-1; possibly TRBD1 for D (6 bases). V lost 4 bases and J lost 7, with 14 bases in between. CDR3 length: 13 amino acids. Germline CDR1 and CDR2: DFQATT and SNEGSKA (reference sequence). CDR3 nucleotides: TGCAGTGCTACCTTCATTAGGGGGAATGAGCAGTTCTTC. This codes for CSATFIRGNEQFF.

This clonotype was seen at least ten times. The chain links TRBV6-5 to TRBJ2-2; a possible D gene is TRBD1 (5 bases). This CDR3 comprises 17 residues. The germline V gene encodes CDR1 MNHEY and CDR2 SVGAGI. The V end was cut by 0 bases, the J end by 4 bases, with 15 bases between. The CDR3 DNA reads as TGTGCCAGCAGTTACTCGAAAGGTGCCAGGGTCACCGGGGAGCTGTTTTTT. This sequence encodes CASSYSKGARVTGELFF.

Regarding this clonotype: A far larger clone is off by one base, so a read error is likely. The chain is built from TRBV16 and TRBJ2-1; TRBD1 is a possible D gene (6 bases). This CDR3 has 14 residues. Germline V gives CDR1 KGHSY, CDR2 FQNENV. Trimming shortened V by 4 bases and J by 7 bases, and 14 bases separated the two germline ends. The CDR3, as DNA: TGTGCCAGCAGCCGGCCCGGGACAACAAATGAGCAGTTCTTC. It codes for CASSRPGTTNEQFF.

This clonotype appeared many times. The CDR3 nucleotides are TGTGCCAGCAAGGGATGGAGTGAAGCTTTCTTT. This sequence encodes CASKGWSEAFF. V and J are TRBV12-3 or TRBV12-4 and TRBJ1-1; D not certain. Trimming stripped 7 bases from V and 7 bases from J, with 10 bases between. There are 11 residues in the CDR3.

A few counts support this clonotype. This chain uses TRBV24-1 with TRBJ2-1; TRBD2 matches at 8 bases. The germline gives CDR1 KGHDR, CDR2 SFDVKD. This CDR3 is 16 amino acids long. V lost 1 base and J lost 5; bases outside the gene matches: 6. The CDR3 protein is CATSDFGAGGHNEQFF. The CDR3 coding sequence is TGTGCCACCAGTGATTTTGGCGCGGGGGGACACAATGAGCAGTTCTTC.

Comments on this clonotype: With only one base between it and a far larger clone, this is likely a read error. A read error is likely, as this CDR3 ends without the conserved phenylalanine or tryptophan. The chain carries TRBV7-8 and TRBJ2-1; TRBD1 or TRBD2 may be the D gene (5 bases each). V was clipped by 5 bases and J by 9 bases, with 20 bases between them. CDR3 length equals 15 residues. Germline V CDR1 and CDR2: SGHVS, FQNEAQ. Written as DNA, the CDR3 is TGTGCCAGCAGCGTAGGGTCAGACTACCAGGGTGAGCAGTTCCTC. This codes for CASSVGSDYQGEQFL.

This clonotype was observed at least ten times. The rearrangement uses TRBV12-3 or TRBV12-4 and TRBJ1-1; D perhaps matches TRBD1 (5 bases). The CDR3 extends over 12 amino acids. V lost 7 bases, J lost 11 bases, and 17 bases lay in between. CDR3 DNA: TGTGCCAGCATCCCCAGTCTGGGGCTTGCTTTCTTT. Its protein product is CASIPSLGLAFF.

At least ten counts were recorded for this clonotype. CDR3: CASSFLYEQYF. For the CDR3, the DNA is TGTGCCAGCAGCTTCTTGTACGAGCAGTACTTC. The chain recombines TRBV28 with TRBJ2-7, with D uncertain. The V gene's germline CDR1 is MDHEN and CDR2 SYDVKM. V dropped 6 bases and J dropped 4 bases, with 7 bases sitting between them. The CDR3 is 11 residues long. Full variable domain (remainder filled in from reference TRBV28 and TRBJ2-7): DVKVTQSSRYLVKRTGEKVFLECVQDMDHENMFWYRQDPGLGLRLIYFSYDVKMKEKGDIPEGYSVSREKKERFSLILESASTNQTSMYLCASSFLYEQYFGPGTRLTVT.

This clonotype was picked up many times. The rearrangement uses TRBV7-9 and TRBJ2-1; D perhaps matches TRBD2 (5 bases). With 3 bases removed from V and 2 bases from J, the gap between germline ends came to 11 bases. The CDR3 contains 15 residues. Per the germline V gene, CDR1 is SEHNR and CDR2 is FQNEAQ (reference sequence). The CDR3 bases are TGTGCCAGCAGCTTCGAGGGTAACACCTACAATGAGCAGTTCTTC. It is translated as CASSFEGNTYNEQFF. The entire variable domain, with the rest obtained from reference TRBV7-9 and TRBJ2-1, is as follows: DTGVSQNPRHKITKRGQNVTFRCDPISEHNRLYWYRQTLGQGPEFLTYFQNEAQLEKSRLLSDRFSAERPKGSFSTLEIQRTEQGDSAMYLCASSFEGNTYNEQFFGPGTRLTVL.

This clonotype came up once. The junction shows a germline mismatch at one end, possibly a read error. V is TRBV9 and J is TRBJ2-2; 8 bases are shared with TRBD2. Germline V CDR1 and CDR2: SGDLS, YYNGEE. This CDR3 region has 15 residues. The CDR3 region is CASSPTGAPGGELLF. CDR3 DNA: TGTGCCAGCAGCCCTACCGGGGCCCCCGGGGGGGAGCTGCTTTTT.

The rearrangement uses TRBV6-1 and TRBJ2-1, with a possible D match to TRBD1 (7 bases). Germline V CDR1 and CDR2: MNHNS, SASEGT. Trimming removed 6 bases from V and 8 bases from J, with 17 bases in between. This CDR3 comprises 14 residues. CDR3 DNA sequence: TGTGCCAGCAGCCCCGGAGGGGGCTTCTATGAGCAGTTCTTC. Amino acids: CASSPGGGFYEQFF.

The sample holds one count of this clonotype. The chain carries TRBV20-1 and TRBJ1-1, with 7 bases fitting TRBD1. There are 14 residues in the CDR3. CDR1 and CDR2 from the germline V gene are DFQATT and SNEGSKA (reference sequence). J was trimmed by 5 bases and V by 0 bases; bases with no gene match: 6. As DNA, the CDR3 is TGCAGTGCTAGAGATTTAGGGGGCAGAACTGAAGCTTTCTTT. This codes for CSARDLGGRTEAFF.

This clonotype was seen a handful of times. The CDR3 sequence: CASSLTPQGNEQFF. DNA for the CDR3: TGTGCCAGCAGCTTAACTCCACAGGGCAATGAGCAGTTCTTC. The V and J genes are TRBV7-3 and TRBJ2-1, with D perhaps matching TRBD1 (6 bases). The CDR3 loop spans 14 amino acids. V lost 0 bases to trimming and J lost 6 bases, with 9 bases between them. Germline-derived CDR1 and CDR2 are SGHTA and FQGTGA.

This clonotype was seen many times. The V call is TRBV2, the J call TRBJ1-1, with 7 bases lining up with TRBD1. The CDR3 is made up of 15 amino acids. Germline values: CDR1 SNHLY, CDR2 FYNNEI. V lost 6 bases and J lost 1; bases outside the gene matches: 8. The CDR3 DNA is TGTGCCAGCAGCGGCCCGGGACAGAAGAACACTGAAGCTTTCTTT. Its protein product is CASSGPGQKNTEAFF.

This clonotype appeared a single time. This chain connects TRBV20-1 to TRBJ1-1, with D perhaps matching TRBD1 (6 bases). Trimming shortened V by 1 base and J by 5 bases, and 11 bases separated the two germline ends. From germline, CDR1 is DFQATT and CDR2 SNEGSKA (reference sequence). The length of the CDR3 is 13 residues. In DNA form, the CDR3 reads TGCAGTGCTAGAGGGGGGGGCAGAACTGAAGCTTTCTTT. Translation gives CSARGGGRTEAFF.

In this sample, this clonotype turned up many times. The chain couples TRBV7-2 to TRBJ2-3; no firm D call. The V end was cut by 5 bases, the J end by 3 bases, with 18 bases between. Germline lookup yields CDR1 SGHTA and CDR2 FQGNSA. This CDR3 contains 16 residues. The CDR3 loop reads CASSPALLDGTDTQYF. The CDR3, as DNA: TGTGCCAGCAGCCCTGCCCTCTTGGACGGGACAGATACGCAGTATTTT.